This T cell receptor beta chain is drawn from a study of T-cell reconstitution after alpha-beta-depleted transplantation in children. For TCRbeta, the library was prepared with unique molecular identifiers. TCRdb used MiXCR to reprocess the PCR reads, holding one entry per CDR3 protein. The sample contains some 350,000 distinct CDR3 sequences, around 15% of which appear only once. Study-level points and caveats: It was surviving recipient T cells and thymic progenitors that gave some patients high TCRbeta diversity at day 60. Reportedly, alpha-beta T cells present about two months post-transplant originated from several hundred expanded clones of graft origin. A year post-transplant, T-cell counts and diversity derived mostly from newly produced T cells.

With regard to this clonotype: The antigen remains undetermined.

Germline CDR1 and CDR2: KGHDR and SFDVKD. This CDR3 comprises 16 residues. V shed 2 bases and J shed 4 bases, with 14 bases lying between them. The source of this sequence is a male patient between 2 and 10 years old who had a stem cell transplant for acute lymphoblastic leukemia, so the T cells may come from the graft donor. This material consisted of PBMCs, mostly from graft donor cells, taken 360 days after TCRalphabeta/CD19-depleted stem cell transplant. This chain joins TRBV24-1 and TRBJ2-1; D could derive from TRBD1 or TRBD2 (6 bases each). The CDR3 DNA reads TGTGCCACCAGTGATTCCCTAGGGGGGCAGTACAATGAGCAGTTCTTC. Protein product: CATSDSLGGQYNEQFF.